One sample yielded the 30 T cell receptor beta chains listed below, sequenced in a study of naive and memory T cell subsets. TCR cDNA received a 3' ligated oligonucleotide that carried a UMI. Four PCR rounds used nested alpha and beta constant region primers plus the SP2 primer. TCRdb independently ran MiXCR on the 5' RACE reads; one entry per CDR3 protein. The sample contains approximately 32,000 distinct CDR3 sequences, 16% of which appear only once. All receptors come from a female donor in good health.

The genes are TRBV7-2 and TRBJ1-2; 7 bases are shared with TRBD1. After removal of 5 bases from V and 0 bases from J, the junction contained 3 bases not matched to a gene. The germline CDR1 and CDR2 sequences are SGHTA and FQGNSA. The CDR3 sequence is 14 residues long. For the CDR3, the DNA is TGTGCCAGCAGCCGACAGGGCTCTAACTATGGCTACACCTTC. Translating it yields CASSRQGSNYGYTF.

This clonotype was observed many times. The chain uses TRBV29-1 and TRBJ2-7; TRBD2 aligns across 8 bases. This CDR3 comprises 14 residues. Unmatched junction bases numbered 5, after V lost 1 base and J lost 3 bases. Germline V gene lookup returns CDR1 SQVTM and CDR2 ANQGSEA. The chain's CDR3 is CSVEGAGTSYEQYF. The CDR3 nucleotides read TGCAGCGTTGAAGGGGCCGGGACTAGCTACGAGCAGTACTTC.

As regards this clonotype: The junction departs from the called germline gene at one end, perhaps through a read error. The rearrangement joins TRBV7-2 to TRBJ2-7; D is ambiguous. The CDR3 runs 12 residues. CDR1 and CDR2 from the germline V gene are SGHTA and FQGNSA. This CDR3 reads CATSPSSYEQYF. The CDR3 DNA reads as TGTGCCACCAGCCCGAGCTCCTACGAGCAGTACTTC.

This rearrangement joins TRBV20-1 to TRBJ1-2; D perhaps matches TRBD1 (6 bases). This CDR3 contains 14 residues. Between the trimmed V and J ends, which lost 6 bases and 0 bases, there was a span of 14 bases. Looked up from germline, CDR1 is DFQATT and CDR2 is SNEGSKA (reference sequence). The CDR3 sequence is CSARDTNSNYGYTF. For the CDR3, the DNA is TGCAGTGCAAGGGACACCAACTCTAACTATGGCTACACCTTC.

In regard to this clonotype: A read error is possible here, since a much larger clone lies one base away. V is TRBV29-1 and J is TRBJ1-2, with no clear D. Germline V gene lookup returns CDR1 SQVTM and CDR2 ANQGSEA. V lost 0 bases and J 8 bases, leaving 10 bases between the germline ends. The CDR3 is made up of 12 amino acids. In DNA form, the CDR3 reads TGCAGCGTTGAAGAGCCACAGAGAGGCTACACCTTC. Translated, it gives CSVEEPQRGYTF.

The J gene is TRBJ2-7, the V gene TRBV28; TRBD2 is a possible D gene (5 bases). Germline V CDR1 and CDR2: MDHEN, SYDVKM. Trimming took 7 bases from V and 2 from J, leaving 18 bases between them. The CDR3 runs 15 residues. CDR3 nucleotide sequence: TGTGCCAGCACCCCCTCGGGATACCGCCCCTACGAGCAGTACTTC. This sequence encodes CASTPSGYRPYEQYF.

This clonotype turned up a few times. The gene calls are TRBV29-1 and TRBJ1-2; 7 bases fit TRBD1. Germline assignment: CDR1 SQVTM and CDR2 ANQGSEA. V was pared by 0 bases and J by 2 bases, with 6 bases of the junction left unmatched. CDR3 length: 15 amino acids. The chain's CDR3 is CSVEEETGKNYGYTF. CDR3 coding DNA: TGCAGCGTTGAAGAGGAGACAGGGAAGAACTATGGCTACACCTTC. The whole variable domain, remainder taken from reference TRBV29-1 and TRBJ1-2, is SAVISQKPSRDICQRGTSLTIQCQVDSQVTMMFWYRQQPGQSLTLIATANQGSEATYESGFVIDKFPISRPNLTFSTLTVSNMSPEDSSIYLCSVEEETGKNYGYTFGSGTRLTVV.

This clonotype was found a few times. This chain connects TRBV29-1 to TRBJ1-2; no clear D gene. Trimming took 3 bases from V and 7 from J, leaving 6 bases between them. This CDR3 region has 10 residues. Germline values: CDR1 SQVTM, CDR2 ANQGSEA. The CDR3 DNA reads TGCAGCGTTGATTCAGGTGGCTACACCTTC. Translated, it gives CSVDSGGYTF.

Points on this clonotype: This may stem from a read error, because a much larger clone lies one nucleotide away. The genes are TRBV18 and TRBJ1-2; D is possibly TRBD1 (5 bases). The CDR3 loop spans 15 amino acids. Germline V gene sequence: CDR1 KGHSH, CDR2 LQKENI. V was cut by 8 bases and J by 7 bases, with 23 bases left in between. The CDR3 loop reads CASGGGRRWWSGYTF. As DNA, the CDR3 is TGTGCCAGCGGGGGAGGACGCCGTTGGTGGAGTGGCTACACCTTC.

This clonotype occurred a few times. This clone may be a read error of a much larger clone one base away. The V call is TRBV6-5, the J call TRBJ1-6; TRBD1 matches at 10 bases. From germline, CDR1 is MNHEY and CDR2 SVGAGI. Trimming at V came to 6 bases and at J to 8 bases, leaving 4 bases not matched to a gene. The CDR3 is 14 amino acids. The CDR3 DNA sequence: TGTGCCAGCAGGTCCGGGACAGGGGATTCACCCCTCCACTTT. It encodes CASRSGTGDSPLHF.

This clonotype has more than one count but fewer than ten. The chain uses TRBV9 and TRBJ2-7; TRBD2 aligns across 9 bases. V trimming: 4 bases; J trimming: 4 bases; junction bases outside the gene matches: 9. The length of the CDR3 is 15 residues. Germline V gene sequence: CDR1 SGDLS, CDR2 YYNGEE. The CDR3 reads CASSPLGAGGYEQYF. As DNA, the CDR3 is TGTGCCAGCAGCCCCCTGGGAGCGGGGGGTTACGAGCAGTACTTC.

This clonotype was picked up many times. V is TRBV6-5 and J is TRBJ2-5; TRBD1 aligns across 10 bases. The trim removed 2 bases at V and 1 base at J, leaving 1 base unmatched. The CDR3 runs to 15 residues. Per the germline V gene, CDR1 is MNHEY and CDR2 is SVGAGI. The CDR3 here is CASSYGDRGQETQYF. The DNA of the CDR3 is TGTGCCAGCAGTTACGGGGACAGGGGCCAAGAGACCCAGTACTTC.

This clonotype was seen a few times. The V call is TRBV7-8, the J call TRBJ2-3; 7 nucleotides agree with TRBD2. CDR3 length: 17 residues. Germline V CDR1 and CDR2: SGHVS, FQNEAQ. The ends lost 3 bases at V and 1 base at J; junction bases unmatched: 10. In DNA form, the CDR3 reads TGTGCCAGCAGCTTGGAAGGTTGGGCGGGGGGCACAGATACGCAGTATTTT. Translating gives CASSLEGWAGGTDTQYF.

This clonotype was seen ten or more times. This chain uses TRBV12-3 or TRBV12-4 with TRBJ1-6, with D perhaps TRBD1 (5 bases). CDR3 size: 11 residues. V dropped 4 bases and J dropped 14 bases, with 9 bases sitting between them. The CDR3: CASSSRETLHF. DNA of the CDR3: TGTGCCAGCAGTTCCAGGGAGACCCTCCACTTT.

By frequency in the sample, this clonotype is medium-sized. V is TRBV29-1 and J is TRBJ2-7; D possibly uses TRBD1 or TRBD2 (5 bases each). Germline-derived CDR1 and CDR2 are SQVTM and ANQGSEA. Trimming pared 6 bases from V and 5 bases from J, leaving 14 bases between. The CDR3 extends over 12 amino acids. The CDR3 region has the DNA TGCAGCGTGACCCTGGGGACGAACGAGCAGTACTTC. It encodes CSVTLGTNEQYF.

The chain combines TRBV12-3 or TRBV12-4 with TRBJ2-1; possible D gene TRBD2, 5 bases. V lost 1 base, J lost 15 bases, and 13 bases lay in between. The CDR3 is 12 amino acids. CDR3 coding DNA: TGTGCCAGCAGTTTAGTGTCAGGTCGGGGGTTCTTC. Its protein product is CASSLVSGRGFF.

There are many counts of this clonotype. The gene calls are TRBV6-4 and TRBJ2-1; TRBD2 aligns across 9 bases. V was clipped by 3 bases and J by 6 bases; unmatched bases: 9. The CDR3 extends over 16 amino acids. Germline V gives CDR1 MRHNA, CDR2 SNTAGT. Here the CDR3 DNA reads TGTGCCAGCAGTGAAAGCGGGGGGTCTCCCAGCAATGAGCAGTTCTTC. Protein sequence: CASSESGGSPSNEQFF.

This chain joins TRBV4-1 and TRBJ2-5; the D gene is possibly TRBD2 (7 bases). Trimming took 0 bases from V and 0 from J, leaving 14 bases between them. The CDR3 has 17 residues. Per the germline V gene, CDR1 is MGHRA and CDR2 is YSYEKL. The CDR3 reads CASSQDNAGAYQETQYF. The CDR3 nucleotides read TGCGCCAGCAGCCAAGATAACGCGGGGGCGTACCAAGAGACCCAGTACTTC.

This clonotype was observed many times. The rearrangement uses TRBV10-3 and TRBJ2-1; 15 nucleotides agree with TRBD2. The CDR3 length is 16 residues. V lost 7 bases, J lost 9 bases, and 10 bases stayed unmatched. CDR1 and CDR2 from the germline V gene are ENHRY and SYGVKD. The DNA for the CDR3 is TGTGCCATCACCGGGACTAGCGGGGGGCCAGTCGGTGAGCAGTTCTTC. Protein: CAITGTSGGPVGEQFF.

The rearrangement joins TRBV27 to TRBJ1-6, with TRBD1 as a possible D gene (5 bases). Per germline, CDR1 MNHEY and CDR2 SMNVEV (reference sequence). This CDR3 is built from 14 residues. The germline V and J ends were trimmed by 3 bases and 10 bases, with 13 bases remaining between them. The CDR3 coding sequence is TGTGCCAGCAGTTTTAAGGGACCGGGCTCACCCCTCCACTTT. Residues: CASSFKGPGSPLHF.

The chain joins TRBV29-1 to TRBJ2-7; TRBD1 matches 10 bases. V lost 6 bases and J lost 3; bases outside the gene matches: 11. The germline V gene has CDR1 SQVTM and CDR2 ANQGSEA. The CDR3 covers 15 residues. The CDR3 loop is CSVAGQGVNYYEQYF. The CDR3 DNA reads TGCAGCGTCGCCGGACAGGGGGTTAACTACTACGAGCAGTACTTC.

The sample holds many counts of this clonotype. CDR3 coding DNA: TGCAGTGCTAGGAACAGGGGAACAACGAACACCGGGGAGCTGTTTTTT. This gives the protein CSARNRGTTNTGELFF. The chain combines TRBV20-1 with TRBJ2-2; 7 nucleotides match TRBD1. CDR1 and CDR2 from the germline V gene are DFQATT and SNEGSKA (reference sequence). V lost 3 bases and J lost 0; bases outside the gene matches: 7. The CDR3 is 16 amino acids.

This clonotype was recorded a few times. The CDR3 loop is CASSLSRLLGDTQYF. The CDR3 coding sequence is TGTGCCAGCAGTTTATCGCGGCTCCTCGGGGATACGCAGTATTTT. The chain uses TRBV27 and TRBJ2-3; D call uncertain. The CDR3 spans 15 residues. The V end was cut by 0 bases, the J end by 6 bases, with 13 bases between. Germline values: CDR1 MNHEY, CDR2 SMNVEV (reference sequence).

V usage is TRBV7-2 and J usage is TRBJ2-4, with TRBD1 matching 7 bases. The CDR3 contains 14 residues. Germline values: CDR1 SGHTA, CDR2 FQGNSA. V was clipped by 5 bases and J by 1 base; unmatched bases: 2. CDR3 residues: CASSPTGAKNIQYF. The CDR3 region has the DNA TGTGCCAGCAGCCCGACAGGGGCCAAAAACATTCAGTACTTC.

The chain is built from TRBV7-6 and TRBJ2-5; D not certain. The CDR3 runs 14 residues. Germline V gene data show CDR1 as SGHVS and CDR2 as FNYEAQ. The V end was cut by 0 bases, the J end by 2 bases, with 7 bases between. The CDR3 sequence is CASSLAISQETQYF. The CDR3, as DNA: TGTGCCAGCAGCTTAGCTATTAGTCAAGAGACCCAGTACTTC.

A few counts support this clonotype. This chain joins TRBV10-3 and TRBJ1-1; 12 bases fit TRBD1. The germline CDR1 and CDR2 sequences are ENHRY and SYGVKD. The CDR3 consists of 16 residues. V trimming: 6 bases; J trimming: 0 bases; junction bases outside the gene matches: 5. The CDR3 DNA reads TGTGCCATCAGGGGACAGGGGGCCGGAATGAACACTGAAGCTTTCTTT. It codes for CAIRGQGAGMNTEAFF.

This clonotype showed up just once. Here the CDR3 DNA reads TGTGCCATCAAGAGCGGCGGGGGGGCCTACTACAATGAGCAGTTCTTC. It yields the protein CAIKSGGGAYYNEQFF. This chain joins TRBV10-3 and TRBJ2-1; 9 bases are shared with TRBD2. The ends lost 7 bases at V and 3 bases at J; junction bases unmatched: 10. This CDR3 has 16 residues. Germline CDR1 is ENHRY and CDR2 is SYGVKD.

The rearrangement joins TRBV6-1 to TRBJ1-5; the D is unclear. Germline CDR1 and CDR2: MNHNS and SASEGT. The CDR3 runs 15 residues. The germline V and J ends were trimmed by 2 bases and 4 bases, with 12 bases remaining between them. CDR3 DNA sequence: TGTGCCAGCAGTGAACGGTGGACCGCGAATCAGCCCCAGCATTTT. Its translation: CASSERWTANQPQHF.

This clonotype showed up just a few times. The CDR3 DNA reads TGTGCCAGCAGGCCAACAGGGGAGGCCGGGGAGCTGTTTTTT. Translating gives CASRPTGEAGELFF. J is TRBJ2-2 and V is TRBV6-2 or TRBV6-3, with D possibly matching TRBD1 (7 bases). Trimming removed 6 bases at V and 6 bases at J, with 14 bases between. Germline assignment: CDR1 MNHEY and CDR2 SVGEGT. The CDR3 consists of 14 residues.

The CDR3 here is CSVEGPVAKNIQYF. Here the CDR3 DNA reads TGCAGCGTTGAAGGGCCTGTAGCCAAAAACATTCAGTACTTC. The chain is built from TRBV29-1 and TRBJ2-4; unclear D gene. The CDR3 totals 14 residues. V was cut by 1 base and J by 0 bases, with 7 bases left in between. Germline CDR1 reads SQVTM; CDR2 reads ANQGSEA.